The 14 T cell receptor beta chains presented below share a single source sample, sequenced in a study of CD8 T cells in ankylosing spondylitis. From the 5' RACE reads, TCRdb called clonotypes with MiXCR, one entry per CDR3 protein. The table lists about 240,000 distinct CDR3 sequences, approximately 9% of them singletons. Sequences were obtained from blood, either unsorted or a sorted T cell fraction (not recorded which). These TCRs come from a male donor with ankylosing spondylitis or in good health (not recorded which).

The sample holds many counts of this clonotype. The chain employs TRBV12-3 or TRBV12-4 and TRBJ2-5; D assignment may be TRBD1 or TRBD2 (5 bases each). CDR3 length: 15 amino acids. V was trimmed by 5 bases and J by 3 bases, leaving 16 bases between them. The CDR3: CASSATGTPKETQYF. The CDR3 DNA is TGTGCCAGCAGTGCCACCGGGACGCCAAAAGAGACCCAGTACTTC.

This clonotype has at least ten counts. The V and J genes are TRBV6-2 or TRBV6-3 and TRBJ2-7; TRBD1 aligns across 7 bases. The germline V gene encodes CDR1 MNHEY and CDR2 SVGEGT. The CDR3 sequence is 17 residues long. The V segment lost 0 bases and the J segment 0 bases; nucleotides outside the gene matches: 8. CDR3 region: CASSYSTGDRASYEQYF. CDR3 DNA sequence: TGTGCCAGCAGTTACTCAACCGGAGACAGGGCCTCCTACGAGCAGTACTTC.

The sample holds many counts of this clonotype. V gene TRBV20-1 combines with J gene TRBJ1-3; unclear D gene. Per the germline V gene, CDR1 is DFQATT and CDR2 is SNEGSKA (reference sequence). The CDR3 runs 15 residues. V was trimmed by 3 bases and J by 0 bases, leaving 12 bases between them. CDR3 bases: TGCAGTGCTAGGGGATCCTTCGACTCTGGAAACACCATATATTTT. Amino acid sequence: CSARGSFDSGNTIYF.

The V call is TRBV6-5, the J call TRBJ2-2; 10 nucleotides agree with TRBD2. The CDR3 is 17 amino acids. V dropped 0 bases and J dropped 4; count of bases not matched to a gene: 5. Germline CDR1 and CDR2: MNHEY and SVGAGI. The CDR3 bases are TGTGCCAGCAGTTACTCGTACCTAGCGGGGGCCACCGGGGAGCTGTTTTTT. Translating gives CASSYSYLAGATGELFF.

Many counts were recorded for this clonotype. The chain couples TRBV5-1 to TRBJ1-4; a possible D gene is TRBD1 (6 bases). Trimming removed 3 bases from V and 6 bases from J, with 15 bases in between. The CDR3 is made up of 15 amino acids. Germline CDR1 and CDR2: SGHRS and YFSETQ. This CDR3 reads CASSSGTLMDEKLFF. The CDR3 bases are TGCGCCAGCAGCTCCGGGACACTTATGGATGAAAAACTGTTTTTT.

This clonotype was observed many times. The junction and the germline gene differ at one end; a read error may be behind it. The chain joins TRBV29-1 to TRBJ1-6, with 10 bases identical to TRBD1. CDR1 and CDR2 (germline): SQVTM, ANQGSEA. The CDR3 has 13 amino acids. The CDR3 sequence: CSVGDRGNSPLHF. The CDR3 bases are TGCAGCGTTGGGGACAGGGGAAATTCGCCCCTCCACTTT. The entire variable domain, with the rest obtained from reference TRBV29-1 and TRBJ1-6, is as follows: SAVISQKPSRDICQRGTSLTIQCQVDSQVTMMFWYRQQPGQSLTLIATANQGSEATYESGFVIDKFPISRPNLTFSTLTVSNMSPEDSSIYLCSVGDRGNSPLHFGNGTRLTVT.

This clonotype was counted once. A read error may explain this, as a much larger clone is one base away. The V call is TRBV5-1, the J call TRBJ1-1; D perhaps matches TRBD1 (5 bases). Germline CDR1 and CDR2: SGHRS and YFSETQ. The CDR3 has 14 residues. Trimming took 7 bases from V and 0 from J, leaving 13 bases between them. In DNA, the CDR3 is TGCGCCAGCGGGGGGGACGGAATGAACACTGAAGCTTTCTTT. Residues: CASGGDGMNTEAFF.

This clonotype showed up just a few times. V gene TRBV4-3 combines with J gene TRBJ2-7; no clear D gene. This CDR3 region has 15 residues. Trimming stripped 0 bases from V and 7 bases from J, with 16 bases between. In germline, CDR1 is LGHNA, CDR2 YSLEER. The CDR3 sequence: CASSQEAASKLEQYF. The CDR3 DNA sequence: TGCGCCAGCAGCCAAGAGGCGGCATCAAAGCTAGAGCAGTACTTC.

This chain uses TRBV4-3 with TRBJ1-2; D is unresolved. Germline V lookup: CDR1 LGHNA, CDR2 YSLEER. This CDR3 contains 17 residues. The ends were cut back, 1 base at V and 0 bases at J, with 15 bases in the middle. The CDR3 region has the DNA TGCGCCAGCAGCCAAGGCGTATCCTATTCTACTAACTATGGCTACACCTTC. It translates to CASSQGVSYSTNYGYTF.

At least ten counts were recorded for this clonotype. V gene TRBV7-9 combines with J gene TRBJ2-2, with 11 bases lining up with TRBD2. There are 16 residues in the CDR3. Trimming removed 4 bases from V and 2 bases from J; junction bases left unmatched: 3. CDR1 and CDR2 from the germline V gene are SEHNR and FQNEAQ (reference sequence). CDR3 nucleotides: TGTGCCAGCAGCTCCAGACTAGCGGGAAACACCGGGGAGCTGTTTTTT. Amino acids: CASSSRLAGNTGELFF.

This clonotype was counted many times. As DNA, the CDR3 is TGTGCCAGCAGCTTAAGCTACGGACAGGGGGACAAAAACATTCAGTACTTC. Translating it yields CASSLSYGQGDKNIQYF. The V and J genes are TRBV7-2 and TRBJ2-4; TRBD1 matches 10 bases. CDR3 length: 17 amino acids. Trimming removed 2 bases from V and 3 bases from J; junction bases left unmatched: 7. The germline CDR1 and CDR2 sequences are SGHTA and FQGNSA.

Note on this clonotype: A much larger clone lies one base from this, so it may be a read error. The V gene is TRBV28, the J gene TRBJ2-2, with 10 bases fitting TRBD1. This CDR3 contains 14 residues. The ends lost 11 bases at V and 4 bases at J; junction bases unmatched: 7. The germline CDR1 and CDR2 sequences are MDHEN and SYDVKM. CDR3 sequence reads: CAGIRDRGTGELFF. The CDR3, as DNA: TGTGCCGGCATCCGGGACAGGGGCACCGGGGAGCTGTTTTTT.

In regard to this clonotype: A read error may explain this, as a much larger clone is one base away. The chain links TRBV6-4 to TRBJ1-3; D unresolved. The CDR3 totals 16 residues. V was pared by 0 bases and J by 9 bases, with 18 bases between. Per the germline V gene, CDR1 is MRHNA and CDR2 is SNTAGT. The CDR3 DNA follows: TGTGCCAGCAGTGACTCGAGCCCCCTACGATTGAGCACCATATATTTT. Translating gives CASSDSSPLRLSTIYF.

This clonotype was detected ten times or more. CDR3 residues: CASSLGRNTEAFF. The CDR3 DNA sequence: TGCGCCAGCAGCTTGGGGCGGAACACTGAAGCTTTCTTT. V usage is TRBV5-1 and J usage is TRBJ1-1, with D hard to call. The CDR3 loop spans 13 amino acids. The germline V gene encodes CDR1 SGHRS and CDR2 YFSETQ. V was cut by 0 bases and J by 1 base, with 4 bases left in between. The whole variable domain, filled in from reference TRBV5-1 and TRBJ1-1, reads KAGVTQTPRYLIKTRGQQVTLSCSPISGHRSVSWYQQTPGQGLQFLFEYFSETQRNKGNFPGRFSGRQFSNSRSEMNVSTLELGDSALYLCASSLGRNTEAFFGQGTRLTVV.